The clone carrying this T cell receptor beta chain was detected ten times or more. Its antigen is not known. Other DNA sequences within the sample encode an identical CDR3. This record belongs to a study of shared clonotypes between healthy human individuals. Study-wide results and limits: Incompleteness in sorted-subset sequencing, despite large depth, was shown by rarefaction.

CD4+ cells underwent separation, giving CD45RA+ naive and CD45RA-negative memory subsets. Germline CDR1 and CDR2: MNHEY and SVGAGI. V lost 6 bases, J lost 1 base, and 13 bases lay in between. The CDR3 is made up of 15 amino acids. Over several immunoSEQ plates, each subset's genomic DNA was distributed in even portions. This table comes from immunoSEQ multiplex PCR, and its TCRdb copy is limited to in-frame clones, with some not included. The repertoire holds approximately 720,000 clones, with about three quarters as singletons. Sequences were obtained from memory CD4+ T cells sorted from blood. Subset reported: CD45RA-negative fraction. The source of this sequence is a woman aged 25 to 39 in good health. The chain recombines TRBV6-5 with TRBJ2-1; TRBD1 might be the D (5 bases). CDR3 residues: CASSLSSGSYNEQFF. The DNA of the CDR3 is TGTGCCAGCAGCCTCAGCTCAGGGTCCTACAATGAGCAGTTCTTC.